Shown below are 26 T cell receptor beta chains from a single sample sequenced in a study of shared clonotypes between healthy human individuals (dated by TCRdb to about 2020). Receptor libraries were prepared by the immunoSEQ multiplex PCR assay. The table was pulled from immuneACCESS by TCRdb, which kept in-frame rearrangements only. Such tables lose some clones; where checked, under half of the loss comes from unresolved V genes, and the rest has no known cause. This sample holds under 1,100,000 clones; approximately 70% were observed only once. The leading ten clones occupy approximately 1.5% of the sample. The specimen was memory CD4+ T cells sorted from blood. Interpreted using the paper, the cell subset or site label stands for: CD45RA-negative fraction. Every receptor here comes from a man younger than 35 in good health.

In its sample, this clone was seen a few times. V is TRBV6-1 and J is TRBJ1-5; TRBD1 is a possible D gene (6 bases). Trimming removed 1 base from V and 4 bases from J, with 11 bases in between. Germline V gene sequence: CDR1 MNHNS, CDR2 SASEGT. This CDR3 has 15 amino acids. The CDR3 DNA reads as TGTGCCAGCAGTGAAGAGAGGACAGATAATCAGCCCCAGCATTTT. It yields the protein CASSEERTDNQPQHF.

The V and J genes are TRBV11-2 and TRBJ1-1, with TRBD1 matching over 9 bases. J lost 1 base, V lost 4 bases, and 7 bases had no gene match. Germline CDR1 reads SGHAT; CDR2 reads FQNNGV. The CDR3 consists of 16 residues. The CDR3 sequence is CASSSRGTGKNTEAFF. The CDR3 DNA reads TGTGCCAGCAGCTCTAGAGGGACAGGGAAGAACACTGAAGCTTTCTTT.

A note on this clone: The sample has other DNA sequences that encode this CDR3 too. This rearrangement joins TRBV5-1 to TRBJ1-1, with TRBD1 as a possible D gene (5 bases). This CDR3 contains 14 residues. V shed 0 bases and J shed 5 bases, with 11 bases lying between them. Germline V lookup: CDR1 SGHRS, CDR2 YFSETQ. CDR3 bases: TGCGCCAGCAGCTTGGCCGGGGGAGGTACTGAAGCTTTCTTT. Amino acids: CASSLAGGGTEAFF.

The genes are TRBV21-1 and TRBJ1-1; the D segment call TRBD1 is taken from the table without a DNA check. TRBV21-1 is noted as a pseudogene. CDR3 size: 12 residues. The CDR3 nucleotides are TGTGCCAGCAGCAGACAGGGGTCTGAAGCTTTCTTT. The encoded protein is CASSRQGSEAFF.

The rearrangement uses TRBV7-9 and TRBJ2-5, with D hard to call. CDR1 is SEHNR, CDR2 FQNEAQ, per germline (reference sequence). V lost 3 bases and J lost 5, with 7 bases in between. The CDR3 is 12 residues long. CDR3 protein: CASSFYGETQYF. For the CDR3, the DNA is TGTGCCAGCAGCTTCTATGGGGAGACCCAGTACTTC.

The rearrangement uses TRBV10-1 and TRBJ2-2; tentative D call: TRBD1 (6 bases). CDR1 is WNHNN and CDR2 is SYGVQD in the germline V gene (reference sequence). The V end was cut by 4 bases, the J end by 5 bases, with 11 bases between. This CDR3 region has 14 residues. The CDR3: CASSAGTRTGELFF. Here the CDR3 DNA reads TGCGCCAGCAGTGCGGGGACAAGGACCGGGGAGCTGTTTTTT.

This clone came up once. The V and J genes are TRBV7-2 and TRBJ2-7, with D maybe TRBD2 (5 bases). The germline gives CDR1 SGHTA, CDR2 FQGNSA. The CDR3 spans 14 residues. V shed 4 bases and J shed 2 bases, with 12 bases lying between them. In nucleotides, the CDR3 is TGTGCCAGCAGCTATAGAGGAGGAACCTACGAGCAGTACTTC. Translated, it gives CASSYRGGTYEQYF.

This chain connects TRBV6-1 to TRBJ1-6, with D maybe TRBD1 (6 bases). The CDR3 extends over 14 amino acids. Trimming took 7 bases from V and 8 from J, leaving 15 bases between them. Germline V gene data show CDR1 as MNHNS and CDR2 as SASEGT. The CDR3 here is CASNKPGAHSPLHF. CDR3 sequence (DNA): TGTGCCAGCAATAAACCGGGGGCCCATTCACCCCTCCACTTT.

V is TRBV16 and J is TRBJ2-2, with 8 positions matching TRBD2. Germline values: CDR1 KGHSY, CDR2 FQNENV. This CDR3 is 15 amino acids long. Trimming at V came to 4 bases and at J to 2 bases, leaving 3 bases not matched to a gene. The CDR3 sequence: CASSLGGANTGELFF. For the CDR3, the DNA is TGTGCCAGCAGCCTCGGGGGGGCAAACACCGGGGAGCTGTTTTTT.

A single count supports this clone. This chain uses TRBV7-6 with TRBJ1-5; D not certain. The V gene's germline CDR1 is SGHVS and CDR2 FNYEAQ. V lost 2 bases, J lost 10 bases, and 12 bases lay in between. CDR3 length: 13 amino acids. This chain's CDR3 is CASSLSGPEPQHF. The CDR3 coding sequence is TGTGCCAGCAGCTTAAGCGGGCCAGAACCCCAGCATTTT.

V and J are TRBV19 and TRBJ1-2, with D uncertain. The germline CDR1 and CDR2 sequences are LNHDA and SQIVND (reference sequence). The CDR3 sequence is 14 residues long. Trimming left V 7 bases short and J 4 bases short, with 16 bases between. The CDR3 nucleotides are TGTGCCAGTACCCAGCTACCAGCCGCCTATGGCTACACCTTC. Protein: CASTQLPAAYGYTF.

Comments on this clone: In the same sample, other DNA sequences code for this CDR3. The CDR3 region has the DNA TGTGCCAGCAGCTTGGCGGGACCCTCCTACGAGCAGTACTTC. Amino acids: CASSLAGPSYEQYF. The V call is TRBV7-2, the J call TRBJ2-7, with D perhaps matching TRBD2 (6 bases). With 3 bases removed from V and 0 bases from J, the gap between germline ends came to 9 bases. This CDR3 is 14 amino acids long. Germline V gene lookup returns CDR1 SGHTA and CDR2 FQGNSA.

This chain joins TRBV6-5 and TRBJ2-7, with D perhaps TRBD1 or TRBD2 (6 bases each). The CDR3 length is 15 residues. From germline, CDR1 is MNHEY and CDR2 SVGAGI. V was trimmed by 4 bases and J by 2 bases, leaving 15 bases between them. CDR3 DNA: TGTGCCAGCAGTTCTGCGACTAGGGGGACCTACGAGCAGTACTTC. This codes for CASSSATRGTYEQYF.

With regard to this clone: Sequence at one end of the junction differs from germline and may be a read error. This rearrangement joins TRBV28 to TRBJ2-7; unclear D gene. The CDR3 is made up of 15 amino acids. CDR1 is MDHEN and CDR2 is SYDVKM in the germline V gene. The CDR3 DNA is TGTGTCAGCAGTTTTGCTCATTTAGACTCCTACGAGCAGTACTTC. This encodes CVSSFAHLDSYEQYF.

Worth noting for this clone: Other DNA sequences from this sample encode an identical CDR3 as well. The gene calls are TRBV5-5 and TRBJ1-3; D gene unclear. Between the trimmed V and J ends, which lost 0 bases and 0 bases, there was a span of 7 bases. CDR1 is SGHKS, CDR2 YYEKEE, per germline (reference sequence). This CDR3 region has 15 residues. The DNA for the CDR3 is TGTGCCAGCAGCTTGGTGGCTGTCTCTGGAAACACCATATATTTT. Residues: CASSLVAVSGNTIYF. Complete variable domain (other parts from reference TRBV5-5 and TRBJ1-3): DAGVTQSPTHLIKTRGQQVTLRCSPISGHKSVSWYQQVLGQGPQFIFQYYEKEERGRGNFPDRFSARQFPNYSSELNVNALLLGDSALYLCASSLVAVSGNTIYFGEGSWLTVV.

J is TRBJ1-1 and V is TRBV29-1, with D unclear. The germline CDR1 and CDR2 sequences are SQVTM and ANQGSEA. The CDR3 totals 12 residues. V shed 4 bases and J shed 5 bases, with 11 bases lying between them. The CDR3 loop is CSVAAGGTEAFF. For the CDR3, the DNA is TGCAGCGTTGCGGCAGGAGGAACTGAAGCTTTCTTT.

This chain uses TRBV2 with TRBJ1-2; perhaps TRBD1 as D (6 bases). The CDR3 totals 14 residues. V lost 10 bases to trimming and J lost 1 base, with 16 bases between them. Germline CDR1 reads SNHLY; CDR2 reads FYNNEI. CDR3 residues: CATKNGGGNYGYTF. CDR3 nucleotide sequence: TGTGCCACCAAAAACGGGGGCGGTAACTATGGCTACACCTTC.

The table lists this clone with a count of one. This chain connects TRBV5-5 to TRBJ1-2, with 7 bases identical to TRBD1. Germline CDR1 is SGHKS and CDR2 is YYEKEE (reference sequence). This CDR3 spans 15 amino acids. Germline trimming cut 4 bases from V and 7 bases from J; bases unmatched to any gene: 13. CDR3 protein: CASSLVGTVNVGYTF. In DNA form, the CDR3 reads TGTGCCAGCAGCCTAGTTGGGACAGTGAACGTTGGCTACACCTTC. Supplemented by reference TRBV5-5 and TRBJ1-2, the full variable domain reads DAGVTQSPTHLIKTRGQQVTLRCSPISGHKSVSWYQQVLGQGPQFIFQYYEKEERGRGNFPDRFSARQFPNYSSELNVNALLLGDSALYLCASSLVGTVNVGYTFGSGTRLTVV.

The chain uses TRBV5-1 and TRBJ2-5; D possibly corresponds to TRBD2 (6 bases). CDR1 and CDR2 (germline): SGHRS, YFSETQ. The CDR3 has 13 residues. The V end lost 4 bases, the J end lost 2 bases, and 9 bases lay between the germline ends. DNA of the CDR3: TGCGCCAGCAGCATCCGGGGGCAAGAGACCCAGTACTTC. Residues: CASSIRGQETQYF.

The chain carries TRBV15 and TRBJ1-1; D is unclear. The V end lost 3 bases, the J end lost 11 bases, and 13 bases lay between the germline ends. Germline loops: CDR1 LNHNV, CDR2 YYDKDF (reference sequence). The CDR3 length is 12 residues. CDR3 in DNA: TGTGCCACCAGCAGTCCCCTAAGCGTGGCTTTCTTT. Its translation is CATSSPLSVAFF.

The V call is TRBV11-3, the J call TRBJ2-3; a weak D match, TRBD2 (6 bases). CDR3 size: 13 residues. Germline loops: CDR1 SGHNT, CDR2 YENEEA. V was pared by 5 bases and J by 4 bases, with 10 bases between. CDR3 coding DNA: TGTGCCAGCAGCACGGGAGTCGCAGATACGCAGTATTTT. Its translation: CASSTGVADTQYF.

The chain combines TRBV14 with TRBJ2-2, with D uncertain. Germline loops: CDR1 SGHDN, CDR2 FVKESK. CDR3 length: 15 residues. Between the trimmed V and J ends, which lost 4 bases and 6 bases, there was a span of 15 bases. The CDR3 DNA is TGTGCCAGCAGCCGCGGCGGTAGATATGCCGGGGAGCTGTTTTTT. The encoded protein is CASSRGGRYAGELFF. The full variable domain, its missing parts supplied by reference TRBV14 and TRBJ2-2, is EAGVTQFPSHSVIEKGQTVTLRCDPISGHDNLYWYRRVMGKEIKFLLHFVKESKQDESGMPNNRFLAERTGGTYSTLKVQPAELEDSGVYFCASSRGGRYAGELFFGEGSRLTVL.

There are a few counts of this clone. The chain recombines TRBV19 with TRBJ1-5, with D tentatively TRBD1 (6 bases). CDR3 size: 15 residues. Looked up from germline, CDR1 is LNHDA and CDR2 is SQIVND (reference sequence). V was trimmed by 7 bases and J by 0 bases, leaving 13 bases between them. Here the CDR3 DNA reads TGTGCCAGTACCCCGAGGGGGAATAGCAATCAGCCCCAGCATTTT. Its translation is CASTPRGNSNQPQHF.

As regards this clone: The same CDR3 can be traced to other DNA sequences in this sample. This chain joins TRBV6-5 and TRBJ2-7, with TRBD2 matching over 8 bases. The CDR3 is made up of 15 amino acids. Germline loops: CDR1 MNHEY, CDR2 SVGAGI. V was clipped by 2 bases and J by 0 bases; unmatched bases: 3. CDR3 loop: CASSYRGLGSYEQYF. In DNA, the CDR3 is TGTGCCAGCAGTTACAGGGGACTAGGCTCCTACGAGCAGTACTTC.

The chain employs TRBV18 and TRBJ2-3, with 7 positions matching TRBD1. CDR1 and CDR2 from the germline V gene are KGHSH and LQKENI. Trimming took 0 bases from V and 2 from J; bases not matched to a gene: 8. The CDR3 contains 17 residues. As DNA, the CDR3 is TGTGCCAGCTCACCACCCTACCGGGACAGACCCACAGATACGCAGTATTTT. This encodes CASSPPYRDRPTDTQYF. Variable domain in full (rest from reference TRBV18 and TRBJ2-3): NAGVMQNPRHLVRRRGQEARLRCSPMKGHSHVYWYRQLPEEGLKFMVYLQKENIIDESGMPKERFSAEFPKEGPSILRIQQVVRGDSAAYFCASSPPYRDRPTDTQYFGPGTRLTVL.

Only a few counts were recorded for this clone. Different DNA sequences within this sample yield the same CDR3. The chain employs TRBV5-6 and TRBJ1-5; D is possibly TRBD1 (6 bases). With 5 bases removed from V and 3 bases from J, the gap between germline ends came to 9 bases. Germline V gene sequence: CDR1 SGHDT, CDR2 YYEEEE. The CDR3 loop spans 13 amino acids. The CDR3 reads CASSQGPNQPQHF. CDR3 DNA sequence: TGTGCCAGCAGTCAGGGGCCCAATCAGCCCCAGCATTTT.